This T cell receptor (beta chain) was obtained from a study of blood T cell repertoires in COVID-19. Study-level information: From T cells, B-cell-depleted T cells, or PBMCs came the material, which was cDNA or gDNA.

Everyone who took part was 18 to 89 years old, and they came from about 23 US areas. Membership in each cohort depended on participant-reported clinical history. Original handling: Reference gene primer amplification gave nucleated cell count estimates. Sequencing was performed with immunoSEQ multiplex PCR; in TCRdb, only in-frame clones are kept and a portion is missing. V, J and clone size are those of that table, while D and trimming were read from the DNA. The sample has approximately 230,000 clones, around 88% seen once. The length of the CDR3 is 15 residues. Losses at the gene ends were 6 bases for V and 1 base for J; bases not matched to a gene: 4. In germline, CDR1 is MDHEN, CDR2 SYDVKM.

Sequenced input: PBMCs or T cells enriched from blood (not recorded which). V usage is TRBV28 and J usage is TRBJ2-1, with TRBD2 identical over 9 bases. This TCR derives from a woman aged 50 to 60 with acute COVID-19. The CDR3, as DNA: TGTGCCAGCAGCCTCAGCGGGAGGTCCTACAATGAGCAGTTCTTC. Residues: CASSLSGRSYNEQFF.